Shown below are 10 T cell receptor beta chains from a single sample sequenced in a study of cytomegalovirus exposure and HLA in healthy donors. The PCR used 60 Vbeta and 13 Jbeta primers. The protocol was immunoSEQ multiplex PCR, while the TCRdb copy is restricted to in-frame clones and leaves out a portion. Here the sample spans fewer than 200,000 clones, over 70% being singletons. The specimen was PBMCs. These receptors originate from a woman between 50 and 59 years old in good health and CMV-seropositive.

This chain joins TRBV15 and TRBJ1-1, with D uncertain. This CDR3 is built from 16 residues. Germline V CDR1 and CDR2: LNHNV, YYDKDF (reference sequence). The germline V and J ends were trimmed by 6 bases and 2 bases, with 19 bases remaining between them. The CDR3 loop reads CATRSPGPLSNTEAFF. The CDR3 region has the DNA TGTGCCACCAGATCCCCGGGTCCCCTCTCAAACACTGAAGCTTTCTTT.

The chain's CDR3 is CASSVGPSGVSYNEQFF. The DNA for the CDR3 is TGTGCCAGCAGCGTAGGCCCCAGCGGGGTCTCCTACAATGAGCAGTTCTTC. This chain links TRBV9 with TRBJ2-1; TRBD2 aligns across 7 bases. J lost 0 bases, V lost 0 bases, and 6 bases had no gene match. The CDR3 totals 17 residues. CDR1 and CDR2 from the germline V gene are SGDLS and YYNGEE.

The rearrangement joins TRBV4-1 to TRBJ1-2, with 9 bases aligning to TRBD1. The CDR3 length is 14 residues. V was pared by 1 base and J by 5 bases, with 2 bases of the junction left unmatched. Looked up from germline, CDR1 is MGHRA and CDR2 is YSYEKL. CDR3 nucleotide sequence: TGCGCCAGCAGCCAAGGGGACAGGGCTTATGGCTACACCTTC. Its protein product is CASSQGDRAYGYTF.

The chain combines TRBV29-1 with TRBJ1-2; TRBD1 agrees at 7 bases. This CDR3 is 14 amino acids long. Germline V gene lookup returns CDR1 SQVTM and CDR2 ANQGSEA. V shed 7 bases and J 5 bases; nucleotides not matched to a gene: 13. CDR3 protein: CSADGAGGNYGYTF. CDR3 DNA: TGCAGCGCCGACGGGGCAGGGGGAAATTATGGCTACACCTTC.

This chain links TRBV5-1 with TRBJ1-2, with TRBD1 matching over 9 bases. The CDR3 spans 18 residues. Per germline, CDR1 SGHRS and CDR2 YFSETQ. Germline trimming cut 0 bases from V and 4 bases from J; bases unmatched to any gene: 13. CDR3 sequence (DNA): TGCGCCAGCAGCTTGGCCAGGGGGACAGGGCAGTTGATCTATGGCTACACCTTC. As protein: CASSLARGTGQLIYGYTF.

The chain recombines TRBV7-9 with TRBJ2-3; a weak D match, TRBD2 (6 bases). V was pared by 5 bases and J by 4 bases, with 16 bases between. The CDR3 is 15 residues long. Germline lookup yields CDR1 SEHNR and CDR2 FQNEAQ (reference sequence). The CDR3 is CASSLGDFRADTQYF. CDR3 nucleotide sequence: TGTGCCAGCAGCCTCGGGGACTTCCGAGCAGATACGCAGTATTTT.

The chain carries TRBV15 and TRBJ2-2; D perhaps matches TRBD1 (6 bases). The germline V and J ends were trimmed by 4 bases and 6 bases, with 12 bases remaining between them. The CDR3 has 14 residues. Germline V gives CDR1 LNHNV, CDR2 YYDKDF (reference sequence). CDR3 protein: CATSTTHRAGELFF. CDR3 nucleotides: TGTGCCACCAGCACCACCCACAGGGCCGGGGAGCTGTTTTTT.

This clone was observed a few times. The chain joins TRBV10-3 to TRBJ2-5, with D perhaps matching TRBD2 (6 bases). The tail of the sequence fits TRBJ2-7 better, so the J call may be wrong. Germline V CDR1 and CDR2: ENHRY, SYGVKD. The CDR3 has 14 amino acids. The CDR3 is CAISESTRRDEQYF. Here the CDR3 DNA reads TGTGCCATCAGTGAGTCGACGAGGAGGGACGAGCAGTACTTC.

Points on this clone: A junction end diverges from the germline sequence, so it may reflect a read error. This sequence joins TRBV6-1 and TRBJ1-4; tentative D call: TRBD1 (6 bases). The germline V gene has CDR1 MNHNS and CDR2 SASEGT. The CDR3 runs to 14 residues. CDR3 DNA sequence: TGTGCCAGCAGACCAGGGGCAACTGATGAAAAACTGTTTTTT. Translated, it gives CASRPGATDEKLFF.

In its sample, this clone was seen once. CDR3 in DNA: TGTGCCAGCAGCTTTGGCAGGGGCCAAAACACCATATATTTT. It translates to CASSFGRGQNTIYF. The chain joins TRBV5-4 to TRBJ1-3; tentative D call: TRBD1 (6 bases). CDR1 is SGHNT and CDR2 is YYREEE in the germline V gene (reference sequence). V dropped 2 bases and J dropped 6 bases, with 12 bases sitting between them. This CDR3 comprises 14 residues.